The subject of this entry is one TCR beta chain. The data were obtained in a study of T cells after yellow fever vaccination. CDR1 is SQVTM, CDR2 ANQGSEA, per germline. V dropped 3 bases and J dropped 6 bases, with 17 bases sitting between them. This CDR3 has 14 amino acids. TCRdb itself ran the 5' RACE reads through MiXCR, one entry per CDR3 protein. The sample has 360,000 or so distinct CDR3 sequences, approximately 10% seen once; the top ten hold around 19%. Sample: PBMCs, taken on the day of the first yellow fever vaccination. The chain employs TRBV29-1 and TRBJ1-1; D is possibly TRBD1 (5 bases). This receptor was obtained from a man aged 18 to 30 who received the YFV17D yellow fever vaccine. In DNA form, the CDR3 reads TGCAGCGTTGATTTTCCAGGGAAGGTGGCTGAAGCTTTCTTT. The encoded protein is CSVDFPGKVAEAFF. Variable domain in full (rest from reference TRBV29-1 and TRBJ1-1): SAVISQKPSRDICQRGTSLTIQCQVDSQVTMMFWYRQQPGQSLTLIATANQGSEATYESGFVIDKFPISRPNLTFSTLTVSNMSPEDSSIYLCSVDFPGKVAEAFFGQGTRLTVV.